A single sample gave rise to the 5 T cell receptor beta chains below, sequenced in a study of blood T cell repertoires in COVID-19. The protocol was immunoSEQ multiplex PCR, while the TCRdb copy is restricted to in-frame clones and leaves out a portion. The table shows 150,000 to 180,000 clones, with 80% to 90% occurring only once. Sequencing used peripheral blood. These TCRs come from a woman in her fifties or sixties with acute or convalescent COVID-19.

V is TRBV24-1 and J is TRBJ2-2, with TRBD2 matching over 9 bases. The germline V gene encodes CDR1 KGHDR and CDR2 SFDVKD. Losses at the gene ends were 4 bases for V and 0 bases for J; bases not matched to a gene: 2. The CDR3 is 16 amino acids. CDR3 residues: CATSDRLAANTGELFF. The CDR3 DNA follows: TGTGCCACCAGTGACCGACTAGCGGCGAACACCGGGGAGCTGTTTTTT.

V usage is TRBV4-1 and J usage is TRBJ1-3; D call uncertain. The germline V and J ends were trimmed by 0 bases and 1 base, with 10 bases remaining between them. The germline CDR1 and CDR2 sequences are MGHRA and YSYEKL. This CDR3 is built from 16 residues. The CDR3 coding sequence is TGCGCCAGCAGCCAAGATACCCAGGCTTCTGGAAACACCATATATTTT. Its protein product is CASSQDTQASGNTIYF.

The sample holds a few counts of this clone. The V and J genes are TRBV28 and TRBJ2-7; D is ambiguous. CDR1 is MDHEN, CDR2 SYDVKM, per germline. V lost 4 bases and J lost 1, with 2 bases in between. The CDR3 spans 11 residues. Here the CDR3 reads CASSSSYEQYF. The CDR3 coding sequence is TGTGCCAGCAGTTCATCCTACGAGCAGTACTTC.

The chain carries TRBV28 and TRBJ1-2; D is ambiguous. The CDR3 totals 13 residues. The germline V and J ends were trimmed by 5 bases and 7 bases, with 14 bases remaining between them. Germline loops: CDR1 MDHEN, CDR2 SYDVKM. CDR3 region: CASSGGSRTGYTF. The CDR3 nucleotides are TGTGCCAGCAGTGGAGGGAGTCGGACTGGCTACACCTTC.

The V call is TRBV29-1, the J call TRBJ2-3, with 7 bases lining up with TRBD2. The CDR3 covers 15 residues. Germline CDR1 and CDR2: SQVTM and ANQGSEA. Trimming cost V 3 bases and J 1 base; bases outside gene matches: 7. The CDR3 DNA reads TGCAGCGTTGATGGGCGGGAGTTGGGCACAGATACGCAGTATTTT. It encodes CSVDGRELGTDTQYF.